This T cell receptor beta chain was sequenced for a study of human T cells and chemical hapten exposure (dated by TCRdb to the early 2020s). Context from the whole study: For sensitization, 2% DPC in acetone was applied to a 2 cm by 2 cm area of upper inner arm skin. Throughout the roughly 25-week study period, patients were also given weekly therapeutic DPC doses on the scalp. The study tracked peripheral blood TCR repertoire changes in vivo during primary and secondary sensitization to the hapten diphenylcyclopropenone (DPC) in alopecia patients. Patch testing was done on the upper back using Finn chambers containing 0.01% DPC, and results were scored after 6 days according to International Contact Dermatitis Research Group standards. The libraries were sequenced as a pool, and the TCR yield per sample differed mostly because of small variations in library volumes within the pool. Patient blood was sampled pre-sensitization (week 0) and at 2, 6 and about 24 weeks after DPC sensitization. Around 30 alopecia patients provided blood for TCR sequencing at one to four time points (pre-sensitization, 2, 6 and 24 weeks). Most of the patients in the cohort were female, and the cohort covered alopecia areata with under or over 50% scalp involvement, alopecia totalis and alopecia universalis.

What the research found in general, with its limitations: Expanded TCRs formed significantly more large CDR3 similarity clusters than pre-sensitization or healthy control sets, consistent with antigen-driven responses. Because every patient had alopecia, a presumed autoimmune disease, the patients' immune response might differ from that of healthy individuals. DPC sensitization did not change how many TCRs were above 1 in 1000 frequency, and no evidence was found of alterations in global repertoire structure. The number of PT1 expanded TCRs positively correlated with patch test score, significant at thresholds 8, 16 and 32 but not 4. After repeated subsampling, the strength of the expansion versus patch-test correlation and the threshold at which it became significant changed.

CDR1 and CDR2, looked up from the germline V gene, are SQVTM and ANQGSEA. Reading from cysteine to phenylalanine, the CDR3 counts 12 amino acids. The kept DNA is CDR3 alone, 36 bases in frame from the first base. V is reduced by 4 bases and J by 3 bases, leaving a spacing of 8 bases between them. The library was made by RACE. This sample was sequenced with a NextSeq 500. Library preparation attached unique molecular identifiers to individual cDNA molecules for quantitative, reproducible TCR counting. Each blood RNA sample was used to sequence both TCR alpha and TCR beta chains. As for the authors' bioinformatics: The median number of TCRs per sample was roughly 98,000, ranging from roughly 23,224 to 700,000. The Decombinator software suite was used to annotate the V, J and CDR3 of the TCR reads. Every sample was subsampled to the same number of TCRs (28,000) for the PS versus PT1 abundance plots. Expanded TCRs were defined as absent before sensitization and observed at least eight times at the 2-week time point. In TCRdb, the public reads were trimmed at Q25 with fastp and aligned with MiXCR, with productive beta chains retained. Rows merge per CDR3 protein into single entries with the most common DNA and genes. The V and J calls were not made by the authors but by TCRdb's processing. This sample is represented by a few hundred thousand distinct CDR3 sequences; almost 8% of them were singletons. The leading ten clones occupy more than 0.95% of the sample.

The sample's time point label is to be understood as: pre-sensitization, week 0. The label giving this sample's treatment or condition can be read as: therapeutic diphenylcyclopropenone sensitization with weekly scalp DPC. At each patch-test visit, blood was drawn before the patch test was applied. Patients were considered eligible if aged 18 to 70, diagnosed with alopecia and deemed suitable for DPC therapy, and patients were excluded if pregnant. Total RNA was extracted from unfractionated whole blood that had been collected in Tempus Blood RNA tubes. This clonotype was counted between two and nine times. Its binding antigen is unknown. No base quality information exists; no much larger clone differs at one position.

The TCR comes from a man aged 18 to 30 with alopecia areata. Some clones in this sample may be carry-over from other donors' samples. The sequence links TRBV29-1 to TRBJ2-3, with no reliable assignment of the D segment. The sequenced sample was whole blood, obtained in connection with sensitization to the hapten diphenylcyclopropenone (DPC). The CDR3 region reads CSVASDTDTQYF. The DNA reads TGCAGCGTTGCGTCAGATACAGATACGCAGTATTTT.